The 27 T cell receptor beta chains presented below share a single source sample, sequenced in a study of blood T cell repertoires in COVID-19. Repertoires were generated with immunoSEQ multiplex PCR, while TCRdb's copy carries only in-frame clones and drops some. The data contain about 210,000 clones, approximately 90% of them singletons. Source material: peripheral blood. These receptors were taken from a man younger than 40 with acute or convalescent COVID-19.

CDR3 nucleotides: TGTGCCAGCAGCTTAGAGACAGTCCGTCCGGGCAGGTCCTACAATGAGCAGTTCTTC. Amino acids: CASSLETVRPGRSYNEQFF. The chain recombines TRBV11-3 with TRBJ2-1; maybe TRBD1 (5 bases). Trimming left V 0 bases short and J 1 base short, with 19 bases between. This CDR3 region has 19 residues. Germline loops: CDR1 SGHNT, CDR2 YENEEA.

The chain is built from TRBV6-6 and TRBJ1-2; D perhaps matches TRBD1 (5 bases). Deletions cut 5 bases from V and 2 bases from J, with 15 bases between. This CDR3 is built from 15 residues. Germline assignment: CDR1 MNHNY and CDR2 SVGAGI (reference sequence). The CDR3 coding sequence is TGTGCCAGCAGTAAACAACAGGCGGGAAACTATGGCTACACCTTC. It is translated as CASSKQQAGNYGYTF.

V is TRBV7-2 and J is TRBJ1-2; unclear D gene. Per germline, CDR1 SGHTA and CDR2 FQGNSA. This CDR3 has 16 amino acids. Deletions cut 3 bases from V and 0 bases from J, with 14 bases between. The CDR3 region is CASSFADSRANYGYTF. The CDR3 DNA is TGTGCCAGCAGCTTCGCCGACTCAAGAGCTAACTATGGCTACACCTTC.

V usage is TRBV30 and J usage is TRBJ2-1; D is perhaps TRBD2 (6 bases). The germline V gene encodes CDR1 GTSNPN and CDR2 SVGIG (reference sequence). Between the trimmed V and J ends, which lost 5 bases and 2 bases, there was a span of 13 bases. This CDR3 spans 14 amino acids. The CDR3 sequence is CAWGGGSAYNEQFF. The CDR3 region has the DNA TGTGCCTGGGGAGGAGGGAGTGCCTACAATGAGCAGTTCTTC.

This chain links TRBV6-5 with TRBJ1-2, with D perhaps TRBD1 (5 bases). The CDR3 runs to 13 residues. CDR1 is MNHEY, CDR2 SVGAGI, per germline. V lost 6 bases to trimming and J lost 5 bases, with 13 bases between them. CDR3 region: CASSRAVRYGYTF. DNA for the CDR3: TGTGCCAGCAGCAGGGCAGTTCGGTATGGCTACACCTTC.

This chain links TRBV9 with TRBJ2-7; D ambiguous. V was pared by 2 bases and J by 2 bases, with 14 bases between. This CDR3 comprises 15 residues. Germline V CDR1 and CDR2: SGDLS, YYNGEE. This CDR3 reads CASSVSDRPTYEQYF. DNA of the CDR3: TGTGCCAGCAGCGTGAGTGATCGCCCTACCTACGAGCAGTACTTC.

This sequence joins TRBV15 and TRBJ2-7; 11 bases are a match to TRBD2. The CDR3 is made up of 15 amino acids. With 3 bases clipped from V and 0 bases from J, the junction kept 1 base outside the gene matches. Germline lookup yields CDR1 LNHNV and CDR2 YYDKDF (reference sequence). DNA for the CDR3: TGTGCCACCAGCAGGACTAGCGGGGCCTCCTACGAGCAGTACTTC. This encodes CATSRTSGASYEQYF.

This sequence joins TRBV19 and TRBJ2-3, with 8 positions matching TRBD2. The V and J ends lost 11 bases and 1 base, in that order; junction bases with no gene match: 11. CDR1 and CDR2 (germline): LNHDA, SQIVND (reference sequence). This CDR3 has 15 amino acids. CDR3 amino acids: CAASPSGWGTDTQYF. CDR3 DNA: TGTGCCGCCAGTCCTAGCGGGTGGGGCACAGATACGCAGTATTTT.

The chain carries TRBV6-5 and TRBJ1-1, with D maybe TRBD1 (5 bases). The CDR3 spans 15 residues. Germline CDR1 MNHEY, CDR2 SVGAGI. Deletions cut 5 bases from V and 5 bases from J, with 18 bases between. CDR3: CASSTGGGGRTEAFF. CDR3 in DNA: TGTGCCAGCAGTACCGGGGGAGGAGGTAGGACTGAAGCTTTCTTT.

The chain recombines TRBV19 with TRBJ2-2; 7 bases are shared with TRBD1. Germline V gene sequence: CDR1 LNHDA, CDR2 SQIVND (reference sequence). V was clipped by 7 bases and J by 1 base; unmatched bases: 9. CDR3 size: 16 residues. DNA for the CDR3: TGTGCCAGTATAGGCGGACAGGCGTTGAACACCGGGGAGCTGTTTTTT. As protein: CASIGGQALNTGELFF. The whole variable domain, remainder taken from reference TRBV19 and TRBJ2-2, is DGGITQSPKYLFRKEGQNVTLSCEQNLNHDAMYWYRQDPGQGLRLIYYSQIVNDFQKGDIAEGYSVSREKKESFPLTVTSAQKNPTAFYLCASIGGQALNTGELFFGEGSRLTVL.

The chain links TRBV4-1 to TRBJ2-1; 9 bases agree with TRBD2. V trimming: 7 bases; J trimming: 9 bases; junction bases outside the gene matches: 16. CDR3 length equals 16 residues. Germline values: CDR1 MGHRA, CDR2 YSYEKL. The DNA of the CDR3 is TGCGCCAGCACCCACGAGGTCGGACTAGCGTTCTTTGAGCAGTTCTTC. Protein product: CASTHEVGLAFFEQFF.

The chain is built from TRBV2 and TRBJ1-4; 9 positions match TRBD1. The CDR3 is 16 residues long. Germline CDR1 and CDR2: SNHLY and FYNNEI. V was clipped by 10 bases and J by 0 bases; unmatched bases: 9. The CDR3 spells CATSGQGLTTNEKLFF. In DNA form, the CDR3 reads TGTGCCACATCGGGACAGGGCTTAACAACTAATGAAAAACTGTTTTTT.

The V gene is TRBV6-1, the J gene TRBJ1-2, with D possibly matching TRBD1 (6 bases). Germline CDR1 and CDR2: MNHNS and SASEGT. V lost 0 bases, J lost 8 bases, and 10 bases lay in between. CDR3 length equals 13 residues. Written as DNA, the CDR3 is TGTGCCAGCAGTGAAGCCTTGGACAGAGGCTACACCTTC. Translating it yields CASSEALDRGYTF.

The genes are TRBV6-4 and TRBJ1-6; D gene unclear. V shed 3 bases and J shed 9 bases, with 18 bases lying between them. The CDR3 covers 16 residues. Per the germline V gene, CDR1 is MRHNA and CDR2 is SNTAGT. The CDR3 DNA follows: TGTGCCAGCAGTGAACAGCCCGGTGGGTTAGGTTCACCCCTCCACTTT. Its translation is CASSEQPGGLGSPLHF.

This chain's CDR3 is CASSLPGVNQPQHF. Written as DNA, the CDR3 is TGTGCCAGCAGCTTACCAGGGGTCAATCAGCCCCAGCATTTT. The rearrangement uses TRBV7-3 and TRBJ1-5, with a possible D match to TRBD1 (6 bases). Germline CDR1 reads SGHTA; CDR2 reads FQGTGA. The CDR3 runs to 14 residues. Trimming removed 2 bases from V and 3 bases from J, with 8 bases in between.

The chain links TRBV13 to TRBJ2-1, with D possibly matching TRBD2 (5 bases). Per germline, CDR1 PRHDT and CDR2 FYEKMQ (reference sequence). The CDR3 covers 16 residues. Trimming removed 5 bases at V and 0 bases at J, with 14 bases between. In DNA form, the CDR3 reads TGTGCCAGCAGCGTCCCAAAGCGGCTCTCCTACAATGAGCAGTTCTTC. This translates into CASSVPKRLSYNEQFF.

The chain is built from TRBV5-1 and TRBJ2-1; TRBD2 might be the D (5 bases). Trimming took off 0 bases at V and 6 bases at J, with 13 bases between the two ends. CDR1 SGHRS and CDR2 YFSETQ come from the germline V gene. The length of the CDR3 is 15 residues. CDR3 sequence (DNA): TGCGCCAGCAGCTTGGTAGGAGCGGACCTCAATGAGCAGTTCTTC. It codes for CASSLVGADLNEQFF.

The chain uses TRBV10-1 and TRBJ1-3; TRBD1 matches 7 bases. CDR1 and CDR2 from the germline V gene are WNHNN and SYGVQD (reference sequence). The CDR3 has 13 amino acids. The V and J ends lost 8 bases and 2 bases, in that order; junction bases with no gene match: 3. CDR3 DNA: TGCGCCAGCCAGACAGGGACTGGAAACACCATATATTTT. Translated, it gives CASQTGTGNTIYF.

The rearrangement links TRBV5-1 to TRBJ1-1; the D is unclear. Trimming took off 0 bases at V and 3 bases at J, with 12 bases between the two ends. The germline CDR1 and CDR2 sequences are SGHRS and YFSETQ. This CDR3 spans 15 amino acids. The CDR3 is CASSLGAGWDTEAFF. CDR3 in DNA: TGCGCCAGCAGCTTGGGGGCGGGCTGGGACACTGAAGCTTTCTTT.

The chain employs TRBV11-2 and TRBJ1-1; no clear D. The germline V gene has CDR1 SGHAT and CDR2 FQNNGV. Between the trimmed V and J ends, which lost 1 base and 10 bases, there was a span of 25 bases. This CDR3 comprises 17 residues. The CDR3: CASSLVSIRRRISRAFF. The CDR3, as DNA: TGTGCCAGCAGCTTAGTCAGTATTCGGAGAAGAATATCTCGAGCTTTCTTT.

J is TRBJ1-6 and V is TRBV7-8; 7 bases map to TRBD1. V lost 5 bases and J lost 0; bases outside the gene matches: 13. The CDR3 runs to 19 residues. From germline, CDR1 is SGHVS and CDR2 FQNEAQ. The CDR3: CASSAQQDRKGSYNSPLHF. In DNA, the CDR3 is TGTGCCAGCAGCGCTCAACAGGACAGGAAAGGCTCCTATAATTCACCCCTCCACTTT.

This sequence joins TRBV4-1 and TRBJ2-7; D may be TRBD1 (5 bases). From germline, CDR1 is MGHRA and CDR2 YSYEKL. This CDR3 is built from 16 residues. Between the trimmed V and J ends, which lost 4 bases and 0 bases, there was a span of 16 bases. CDR3 nucleotides: TGCGCCAGCAGCCGACAGTATAGCCGAGACTCCTACGAGCAGTACTTC. It yields the protein CASSRQYSRDSYEQYF.

This clone was detected once. The chain uses TRBV10-3 and TRBJ2-3; 9 positions agree with TRBD2. V shed 11 bases and J 6 bases; nucleotides not matched to a gene: 9. Per the germline V gene, CDR1 is ENHRY and CDR2 is SYGVKD. The CDR3 has 13 amino acids. The chain's CDR3 is CAHSGGLRDTQYF. The DNA for the CDR3 is TGTGCCCATAGCGGGGGCCTCAGGGATACGCAGTATTTT.

The gene calls are TRBV9 and TRBJ2-2; D unresolved. V shed 0 bases and J shed 0 bases, with 6 bases lying between them. This CDR3 spans 15 amino acids. From germline, CDR1 is SGDLS and CDR2 YYNGEE. CDR3 sequence reads: CASSVGGTNTGELFF. The CDR3 nucleotides read TGTGCCAGCAGCGTAGGCGGTACGAACACCGGGGAGCTGTTTTTT.

The rearrangement joins TRBV19 to TRBJ2-2; TRBD1 matches at 8 bases. There are 13 residues in the CDR3. The germline V gene has CDR1 LNHDA and CDR2 SQIVND (reference sequence). With 5 bases clipped from V and 6 bases from J, the junction kept 2 bases outside the gene matches. The CDR3 nucleotides are TGTGCCAGTAGTCGACAGGGGCCCGGGGAGCTGTTTTTT. It is translated as CASSRQGPGELFF.

V usage is TRBV5-1 and J usage is TRBJ2-5, with TRBD2 as a possible D gene (7 bases). The V and J ends lost 2 bases and 0 bases respectively, with 20 bases between them. This CDR3 has 18 residues. In germline, CDR1 is SGHRS, CDR2 YFSETQ. The chain's CDR3 is CASSFAIGGGTYQETQYF. As DNA, the CDR3 is TGCGCCAGCAGCTTTGCGATAGGGGGAGGGACGTACCAAGAGACCCAGTACTTC.

This clone was seen once. The chain has TRBV9 and TRBJ1-2; D not certain. The CDR3 runs to 16 residues. V lost 4 bases and J lost 5, with 21 bases in between. Germline CDR1 is SGDLS and CDR2 is YYNGEE. CDR3 bases: TGTGCCAGCAGCCAATCCCCATCGGGAGTTCGGTATGGCTACACCTTC. Encoded protein: CASSQSPSGVRYGYTF.